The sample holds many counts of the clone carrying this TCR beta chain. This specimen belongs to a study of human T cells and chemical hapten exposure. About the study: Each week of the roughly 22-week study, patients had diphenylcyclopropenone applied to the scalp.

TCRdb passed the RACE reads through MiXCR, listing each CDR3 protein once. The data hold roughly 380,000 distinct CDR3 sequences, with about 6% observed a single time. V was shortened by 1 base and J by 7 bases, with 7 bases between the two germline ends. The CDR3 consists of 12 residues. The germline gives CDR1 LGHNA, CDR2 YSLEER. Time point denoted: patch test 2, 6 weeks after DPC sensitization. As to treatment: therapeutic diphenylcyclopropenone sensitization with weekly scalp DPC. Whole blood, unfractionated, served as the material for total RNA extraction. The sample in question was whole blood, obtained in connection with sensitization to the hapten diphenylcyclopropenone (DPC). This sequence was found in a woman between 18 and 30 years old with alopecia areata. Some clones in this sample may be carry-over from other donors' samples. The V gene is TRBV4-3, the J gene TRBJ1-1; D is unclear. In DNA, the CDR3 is TGCGCCAGCAGCCAAGCTGACGGTGAAGCTTTCTTT. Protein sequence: CASSQADGEAFF.